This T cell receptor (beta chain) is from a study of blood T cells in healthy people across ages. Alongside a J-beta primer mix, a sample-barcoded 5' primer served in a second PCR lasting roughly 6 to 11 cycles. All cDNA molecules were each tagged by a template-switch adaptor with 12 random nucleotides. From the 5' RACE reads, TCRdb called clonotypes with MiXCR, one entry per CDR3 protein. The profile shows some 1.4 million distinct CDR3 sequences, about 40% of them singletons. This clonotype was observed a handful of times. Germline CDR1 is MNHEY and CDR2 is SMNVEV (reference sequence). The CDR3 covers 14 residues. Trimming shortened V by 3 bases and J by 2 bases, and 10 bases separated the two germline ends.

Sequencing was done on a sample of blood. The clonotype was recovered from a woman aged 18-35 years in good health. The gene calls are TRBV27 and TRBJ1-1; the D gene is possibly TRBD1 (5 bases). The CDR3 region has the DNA TGTGCCAGCAGTTTCGGGGCCTATAACACTGAAGCTTTCTTT. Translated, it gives CASSFGAYNTEAFF.